A single sample is the source of the 2 T cell receptor beta chains below, sequenced in a study of T cell responses to AZD1222 COVID-19 vaccine. This table comes from immunoSEQ multiplex PCR, and its TCRdb copy is limited to in-frame clones, with some not included. Of approximately 180,000 clones listed, 88% were seen once; the top ten hold 7.7%. Source: peripheral blood, taken on day 0 of AZD1222 vaccination. These receptors were obtained from an adult in good health.

Only one count was recorded for this clone. The rearrangement links TRBV11-2 to TRBJ1-2; TRBD1 matches at 9 bases. Per germline, CDR1 SGHAT and CDR2 FQNNGV. The CDR3 is made up of 17 amino acids. J lost 3 bases, V lost 5 bases, and 13 bases had no gene match. The CDR3 protein is CASSKTQGAINDYGYTF. The CDR3 region has the DNA TGTGCCAGCAGCAAAACACAGGGGGCTATAAACGACTATGGCTACACCTTC.

This chain uses TRBV18 with TRBJ1-5; 9 nucleotides line up with TRBD1. The CDR3 consists of 14 residues. Germline V CDR1 and CDR2: KGHSH, LQKENI. The J segment lost 6 bases and the V segment lost 3 bases, leaving 3 bases of the junction unmatched. The CDR3 DNA is TGTGCCAGCTCACCCGGACAGGGGATTCAGCCCCAGCATTTT. Translation gives CASSPGQGIQPQHF.